The clone carrying this TCR beta chain appeared once. This record comes from a study of T cell changes during pregnancy in multiple sclerosis. Repertoires were generated with immunoSEQ multiplex PCR, while TCRdb's copy carries only in-frame clones and drops some. Seen here are around 61,000 clones, around 87% observed once, and the top ten hold about 5.2%. The sample taken for sequencing was peripheral blood from another person, used as feeder cells. This TCR derives from a human donor whose cells served as feeder cells for cultures in a pregnancy study.

CDR3: CASSFRGLSGANVLTF. CDR3 in DNA: TGTGCCAGCAGTTTCCGGGGTCTCTCTGGGGCCAACGTCCTGACTTTC. The chain recombines TRBV28 with TRBJ2-6, with a weak D call TRBD2 (5 bases). V dropped 3 bases and J dropped 0 bases, with 9 bases sitting between them. Germline assignment: CDR1 MDHEN and CDR2 SYDVKM. The CDR3 runs to 16 residues.